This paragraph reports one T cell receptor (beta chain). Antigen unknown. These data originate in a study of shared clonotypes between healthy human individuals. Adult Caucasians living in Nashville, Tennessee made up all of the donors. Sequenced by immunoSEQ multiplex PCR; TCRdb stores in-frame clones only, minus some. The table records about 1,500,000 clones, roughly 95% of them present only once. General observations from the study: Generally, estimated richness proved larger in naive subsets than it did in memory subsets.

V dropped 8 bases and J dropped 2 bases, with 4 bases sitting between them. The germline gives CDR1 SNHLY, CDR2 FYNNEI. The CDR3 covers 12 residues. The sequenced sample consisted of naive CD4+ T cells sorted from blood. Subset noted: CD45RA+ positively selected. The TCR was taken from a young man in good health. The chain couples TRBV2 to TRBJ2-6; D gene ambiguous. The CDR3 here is CASRTGANVLTF. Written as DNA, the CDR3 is TGTGCCAGCCGCACTGGGGCCAACGTCCTGACTTTC.